The source of this T cell receptor (beta chain) is a study of identical twins (dated by TCRdb to the mid-2010s). Turning to the overall study: To test whether fetal clonotypes persist, the study used deep sequencing on TCR alpha and beta repertoires from monozygotic twins, unrelated adults of various ages, and cord blood. Replicate twin experiments were performed at different times using different library preparation protocols to rule out contamination.

Study-level results and caveats: Zero-insertion analyses could be partly confounded by invariant T cells such as MAIT and iNKT, although diverse VJ usage argued against such confounding for most clonotypes. Abundant cord blood beta clonotypes carried fewer insertions; young adult naive repertoires showed a weaker similar trend, while memory repertoires showed none. Out-of-frame TCR alpha sharing in monozygotic twins was systematically underestimated by recombination models, whereas sharing between unrelated individuals was in agreement with the recombination models. Compared with coincidental sharing between unrelated individuals, out-of-frame TCR alpha sequences shared between twins showed an excess of sequences with low generation probability. The excess sharing between twins in beta out-of-frame sequences was weaker because fewer shared sequences reduced the signal-to-noise ratio. Because the same donors could not be followed over many years, the conclusions depended on cross-sectional statistical analysis.

Library method: 5' RACE. TCRdb names Illumina HiSeq 2000 as the instrument used. A universal primer binding site was introduced by template switching, and a unique molecular identifier was present in the final cDNA, enabling accurate counting of TCR cDNA molecules. First-strand cDNA for TCR alpha and beta chains was synthesized from specific primers in the conserved constant-segment region. To control for contamination, every cDNA library carried two barcodes: a SMART-Mk sample barcode plus Illumina barcodes. TruSeq adapter sequences and Illumina sample barcodes were added in two successive PCR steps. The TCR alpha and beta cDNA libraries were sequenced on the Illumina HiSeq platform using custom primers. The authors processed their data as follows. MiGEC was used to process raw reads and extract unique molecular identifiers, and MiXCR was used to find CDR3 positions. Recombination models were inferred per individual with the repgenHMM and IGoR tools using an EM algorithm. The tcR package in R was used for shared clonotype analysis, with sharing normalized by the product of cloneset sizes. To study raw recombination without the effects of thymic and clonal selection, out-of-frame nonproductive sequences were analyzed. Clones were called with MiXCR by TCRdb after fastp trimmed the public reads at Q25, and only in-frame beta chains were retained. Each entry merges the rows of one CDR3 protein and shows their most common DNA and genes. The V and J calls and clone size are TCRdb's, not the authors'. This sample is represented by about 810,000 distinct CDR3 sequences; approximately 13% of them were singletons. 1.5% to 2% of the sample comes from the top ten.

Every donor in the study was a healthy Caucasian. Three pairs of female monozygotic twins, all aged about 18 to 30 years, were included in the twin cohort. The RNA used for TCR libraries was isolated from peripheral blood mononuclear cells. From the cysteine through the phenylalanine, the CDR3 covers 12 amino acids. Of all the DNA, just the CDR3 is kept, 36 bases in frame from base 1. Trimming takes 3 bases from V and 6 bases from J, and the germline ends sit 8 bases apart. The germline V gene specifies KGHDR as CDR1 and SFDVKD as CDR2. The table lists this clonotype with a few counts. The antigen it recognizes is unknown. Base qualities are not at hand, and no much larger clone is one base apart. The same sample was also studied in work on yellow fever vaccine responses in identical twins. As that second paper reports: The authors reported that the T cell response to vaccination in identical twins appeared partly convergent and partly personalized. In identical twins, the study followed T cell clones that responded to the vaccine with precision.

The sequence joins TRBV24-1 to TRBJ2-7, and perhaps TRBD1 as D gene, on 5 matching bases. This TCR derives from a woman younger than 35 in good health. The sample consisted of PBMCs. The DNA sequence is TGTGCCACCAGTGATGAGACAGCCGAGCAGTACTTC. It translates to CATSDETAEQYF.